A single sample gave rise to the 10 T cell receptor beta chains below, sequenced in a study of cytomegalovirus exposure and HLA in healthy donors. Primers for the PCR totalled 60 Vbeta and 13 Jbeta. The data were produced by immunoSEQ multiplex PCR, yet TCRdb's version contains in-frame clones alone and is incomplete. In the table there are 150,000 or so clones, about 76% of which are singletons. Sequencing was done on a sample of PBMCs. These TCRs come from a young man in good health and CMV-seropositive.

The chain combines TRBV7-8 with TRBJ2-3; 7 bases agree with TRBD1. The CDR3 is 15 amino acids. From germline, CDR1 is SGHVS and CDR2 FQNEAQ. J was trimmed by 3 bases and V by 4 bases; bases with no gene match: 7. Here the CDR3 reads CASSWKGARTDTQYF. The CDR3 DNA is TGTGCCAGCAGCTGGAAGGGGGCTAGGACAGATACGCAGTATTTT. Combining the CDR3 with reference TRBV7-8 and TRBJ2-3 gives the whole variable domain GAGVSQSPRYKVAKRGQDVALRCDPISGHVSLFWYQQALGQGPEFLTYFQNEAQLDKSGLPSDRFFAERPEGSVSTLKIQRTQQEDSAVYLCASSWKGARTDTQYFGPGTRLTVL.

The rearrangement joins TRBV5-1 to TRBJ2-5; TRBD1 might be the D (5 bases). Germline assignment: CDR1 SGHRS and CDR2 YFSETQ. The CDR3 runs to 18 residues. V lost 0 bases, J lost 2 bases, and 20 bases lay in between. The CDR3 sequence is CASSLVQGTKLGQETQYF. Written as DNA, the CDR3 is TGCGCCAGCAGCTTGGTCCAGGGAACCAAACTGGGACAAGAGACCCAGTACTTC.

This rearrangement joins TRBV10-1 to TRBJ2-3; tentatively, D is TRBD2 (5 bases). This CDR3 region has 15 residues. The ends were cut back, 5 bases at V and 0 bases at J, with 12 bases in the middle. Germline CDR1 reads WNHNN; CDR2 reads SYGVQD (reference sequence). In DNA, the CDR3 is TGCGCCAGCAGTTACGGACTTTCTAGCACAGATACGCAGTATTTT. This sequence encodes CASSYGLSSTDTQYF.

This chain uses TRBV5-1 with TRBJ2-1; D unresolved. V lost 0 bases and J 4 bases, leaving 5 bases between the germline ends. Germline values: CDR1 SGHRS, CDR2 YFSETQ. This CDR3 contains 13 residues. CDR3 DNA: TGCGCCAGCAGCTTGGTAGCTTACAATGAGCAGTTCTTC. Translation gives CASSLVAYNEQFF.

There are a few counts of this clone. Other nucleotide sequences from this sample produce the same CDR3. The rearrangement links TRBV4-1 to TRBJ1-1; TRBD1 might be the D (6 bases). The CDR3 has 15 residues. V was clipped by 0 bases and J by 1 base, with 9 bases between them. Per the germline V gene, CDR1 is MGHRA and CDR2 is YSYEKL. The CDR3 region is CASSQEGAQNTEAFF. The CDR3 DNA reads as TGCGCCAGCAGCCAAGAGGGGGCCCAGAACACTGAAGCTTTCTTT.

The chain has TRBV7-3 and TRBJ1-1, with D hard to call. Germline-derived CDR1 and CDR2 are SGHTA and FQGTGA. This CDR3 has 14 residues. Trimming removed 1 base from V and 1 base from J, with 7 bases in between. CDR3 protein: CASSLSAANTEAFF. Written as DNA, the CDR3 is TGTGCCAGCAGCTTAAGCGCTGCGAACACTGAAGCTTTCTTT. The entire variable domain, with the rest obtained from reference TRBV7-3 and TRBJ1-1, is as follows: GAGVSQTPSNKVTEKGKYVELRCDPISGHTALYWYRQSLGQGPEFLIYFQGTGAADDSGLPNDRFFAVRPEGSVSTLKIQRTERGDSAVYLCASSLSAANTEAFFGQGTRLTVV.

The chain recombines TRBV5-1 with TRBJ2-5; D is uncertain. Trimming took 4 bases from V and 0 from J, leaving 7 bases between them. This CDR3 region has 13 residues. Germline V gives CDR1 SGHRS, CDR2 YFSETQ. The CDR3 sequence: CASSVADQETQYF. The CDR3 nucleotides read TGCGCCAGCAGCGTAGCAGACCAAGAGACCCAGTACTTC.

The rearrangement joins TRBV14 to TRBJ1-2; the D gene is possibly TRBD1 (6 bases). V gave up 3 bases and J gave up 4 bases, with 12 bases separating them. The CDR3 length is 14 residues. In germline, CDR1 is SGHDN, CDR2 FVKESK. In DNA form, the CDR3 reads TGTGCCAGCAGCCAGCAGGGGAATAGCTATGGCTACACCTTC. This encodes CASSQQGNSYGYTF.

The chain has TRBV5-1 and TRBJ2-3, with TRBD2 as a possible D gene (5 bases). This CDR3 contains 14 residues. From germline, CDR1 is SGHRS and CDR2 YFSETQ. Trimming stripped 7 bases from V and 0 bases from J, with 12 bases between. DNA of the CDR3: TGCGCCAGCGCGGGTGAGGGAAGCACAGATACGCAGTATTTT. It specifies CASAGEGSTDTQYF.

In this sample, this clone turned up a few times. The V call is TRBV27, the J call TRBJ2-1; 9 bases align to TRBD1. CDR1 and CDR2 (germline): MNHEY, SMNVEV (reference sequence). V shed 5 bases and J 6 bases; nucleotides not matched to a gene: 11. The CDR3 covers 16 residues. The CDR3 DNA reads as TGTGCCAGCAGTCAGACCGGGACAGGGAGGGTCAATGAGCAGTTCTTC. Translation gives CASSQTGTGRVNEQFF.